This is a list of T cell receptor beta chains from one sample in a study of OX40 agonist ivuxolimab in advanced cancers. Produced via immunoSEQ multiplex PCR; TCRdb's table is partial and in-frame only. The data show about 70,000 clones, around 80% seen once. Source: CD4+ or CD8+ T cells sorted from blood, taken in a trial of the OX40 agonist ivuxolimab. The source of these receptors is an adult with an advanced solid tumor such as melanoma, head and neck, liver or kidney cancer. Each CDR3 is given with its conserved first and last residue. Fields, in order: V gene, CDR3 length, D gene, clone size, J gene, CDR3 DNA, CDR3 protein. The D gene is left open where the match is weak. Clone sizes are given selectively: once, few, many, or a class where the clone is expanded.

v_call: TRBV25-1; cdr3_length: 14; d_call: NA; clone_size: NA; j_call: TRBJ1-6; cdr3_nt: TGTGCCAGCATTCAGGGGAGTCCGGGTTCACCCCTCCACTTT; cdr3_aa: CASIQGSPGSPLHF
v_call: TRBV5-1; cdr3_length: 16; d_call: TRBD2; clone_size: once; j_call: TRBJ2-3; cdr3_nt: TGCGCCAGCAGTCCGGATTCGGGGGGAAGGACAGATACGCAGTATTTT; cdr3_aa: CASSPDSGGRTDTQYF
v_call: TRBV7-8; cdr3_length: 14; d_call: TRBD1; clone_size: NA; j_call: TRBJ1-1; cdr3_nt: TGTGCCAGCACTCAACAGGGGACGAACACTGAAGCTTTCTTT; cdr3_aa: CASTQQGTNTEAFF
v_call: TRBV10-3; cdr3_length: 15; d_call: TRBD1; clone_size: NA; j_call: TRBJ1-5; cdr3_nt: TGTGCCATCAGTGAAGGACAGGGGGTTAATCAGCCCCAGCATTTT; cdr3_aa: CAISEGQGVNQPQHF
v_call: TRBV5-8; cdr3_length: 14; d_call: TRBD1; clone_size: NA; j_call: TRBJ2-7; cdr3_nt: TGTGCCAGCAGCTTGGGACAGGGGGTCAGAGAGCAGTACTTC; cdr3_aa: CASSLGQGVREQYF
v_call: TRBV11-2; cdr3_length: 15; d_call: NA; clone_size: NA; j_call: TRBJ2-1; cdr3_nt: TGTGCCAGCAACATAGGGAGCGGACCCTACAATGAGCAGTTCTTC; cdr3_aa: CASNIGSGPYNEQFF
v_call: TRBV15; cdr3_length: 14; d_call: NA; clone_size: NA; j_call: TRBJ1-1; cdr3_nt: TGTGCCACCAGCAGAGATCGACAGACTCCTGAAGCTTTCTTT; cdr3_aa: CATSRDRQTPEAFF
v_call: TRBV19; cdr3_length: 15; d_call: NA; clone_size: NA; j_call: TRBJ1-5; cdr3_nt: TGTGCCAGTAGTATCCAGCAGGGCCACAATCAGCCCCAGCATTTT; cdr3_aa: CASSIQQGHNQPQHF
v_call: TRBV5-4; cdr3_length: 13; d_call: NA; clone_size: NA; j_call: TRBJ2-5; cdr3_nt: TGTGCCAGCAGCTTGGGGCAGCAAGAGACCCAGTACTTC; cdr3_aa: CASSLGQQETQYF
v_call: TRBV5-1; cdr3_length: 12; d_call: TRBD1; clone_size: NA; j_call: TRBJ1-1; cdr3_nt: TGCGCCAGCAGTCAACAGGGGTCTGAAGCTTTCTTT; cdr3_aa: CASSQQGSEAFF
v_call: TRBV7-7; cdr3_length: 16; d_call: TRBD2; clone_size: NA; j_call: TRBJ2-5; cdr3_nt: TGTGCCAGCAGCCTATCCCGGACTAGCCTGGGGGAGACCCAGTACTTC; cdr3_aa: CASSLSRTSLGETQYF
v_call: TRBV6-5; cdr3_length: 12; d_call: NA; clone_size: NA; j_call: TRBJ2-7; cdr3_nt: TGTGCCAGCAGTTGGGACGGCTACGAGCAGTACTTC; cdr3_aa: CASSWDGYEQYF
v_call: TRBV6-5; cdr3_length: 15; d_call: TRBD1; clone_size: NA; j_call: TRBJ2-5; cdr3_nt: TGTGCCAGCACCATAAGAAGAGGGGGCGGGGAGACCCAGTACTTC; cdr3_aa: CASTIRRGGGETQYF
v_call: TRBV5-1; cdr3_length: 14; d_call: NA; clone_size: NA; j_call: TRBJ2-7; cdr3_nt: TGCGCCAGCAGCTATAGAGGACAGATCTACGAGCAGTACTTC; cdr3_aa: CASSYRGQIYEQYF
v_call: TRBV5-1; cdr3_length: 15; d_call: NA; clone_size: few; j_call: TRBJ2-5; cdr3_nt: TGCGCCAGCAGCTTGGACGTGGGGGCTATGGAGACCCAGTACTTC; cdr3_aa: CASSLDVGAMETQYF
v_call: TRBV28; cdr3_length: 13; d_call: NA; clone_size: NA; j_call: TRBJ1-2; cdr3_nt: TGTGCCAGTACCTGGGGGGGGGCAGGAGGCTACACCTTC; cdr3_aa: CASTWGGAGGYTF
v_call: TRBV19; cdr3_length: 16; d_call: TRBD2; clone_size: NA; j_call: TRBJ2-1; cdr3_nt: TGTGCCAGTACCCTCGCCACGGGGGGCTCCTACAATGAGCAGTTCTTC; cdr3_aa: CASTLATGGSYNEQFF
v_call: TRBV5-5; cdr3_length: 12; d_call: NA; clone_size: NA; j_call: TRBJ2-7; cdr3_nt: TGTGCCAGCAGCTTGGCCGACTACGAGCAGTACTTC; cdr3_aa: CASSLADYEQYF
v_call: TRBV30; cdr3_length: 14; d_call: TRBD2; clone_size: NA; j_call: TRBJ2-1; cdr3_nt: TGTGCCTGGAGTGTACCTAGCGGGTACAATGAGCAGTTCTTC; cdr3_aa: CAWSVPSGYNEQFF
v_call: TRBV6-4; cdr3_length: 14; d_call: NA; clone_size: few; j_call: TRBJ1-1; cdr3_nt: TGTGCCAGCAGTGACTATTCCAGAGGCACTGAAGCTTTCTTT; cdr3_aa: CASSDYSRGTEAFF
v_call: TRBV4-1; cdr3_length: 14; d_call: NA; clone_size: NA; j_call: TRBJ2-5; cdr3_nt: TGCGCCAGCAGCCGAATGAGTACTCAAGAGACCCAGTACTTC; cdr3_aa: CASSRMSTQETQYF
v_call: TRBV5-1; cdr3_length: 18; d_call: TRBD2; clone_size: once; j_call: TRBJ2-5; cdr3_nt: TGCGCCAGCAGCTTGCCTAGCGGGGGGGCGCATTTGGAAGAGACCCAGTACTTC; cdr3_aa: CASSLPSGGAHLEETQYF
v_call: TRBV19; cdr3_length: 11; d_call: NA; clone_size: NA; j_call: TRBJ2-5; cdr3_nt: TGTGCCAGTAGTACCCGGGGGACCCAGTACTTC; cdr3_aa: CASSTRGTQYF
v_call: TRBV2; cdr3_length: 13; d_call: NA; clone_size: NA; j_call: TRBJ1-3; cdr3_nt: TGTGCCAGCAGAGCTAGGGAACGAAACACCATATATTTT; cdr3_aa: CASRARERNTIYF
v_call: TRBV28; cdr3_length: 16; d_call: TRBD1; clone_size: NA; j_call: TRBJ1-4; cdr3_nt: TGTGCCAGCAGTTTATTCTGGACAGGGGGAATGGAAAAACTGTTTTTT; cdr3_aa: CASSLFWTGGMEKLFF
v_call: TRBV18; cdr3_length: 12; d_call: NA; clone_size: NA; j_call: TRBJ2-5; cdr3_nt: TGTGCCAGCTCACCTGCCGTGGAGACCCAGTACTTC; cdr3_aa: CASSPAVETQYF
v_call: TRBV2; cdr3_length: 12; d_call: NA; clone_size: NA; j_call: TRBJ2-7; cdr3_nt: TGTGCCAGCGTCCAGAGCTCCTACGAGCAGTACTTC; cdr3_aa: CASVQSSYEQYF
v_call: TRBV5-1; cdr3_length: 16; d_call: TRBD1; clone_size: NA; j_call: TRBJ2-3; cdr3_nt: TGCGCCAGCAGCCTACAGGGGAGAGGTGGCACAGATACGCAGTATTTT; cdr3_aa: CASSLQGRGGTDTQYF
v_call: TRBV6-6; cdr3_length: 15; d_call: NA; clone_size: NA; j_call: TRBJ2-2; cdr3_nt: TGTGCCAATTCTGATTCAGGGCTCAGGACCGGGGAGCTGTTTTTT; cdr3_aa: CANSDSGLRTGELFF
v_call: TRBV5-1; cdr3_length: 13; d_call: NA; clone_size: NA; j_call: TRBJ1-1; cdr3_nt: TGCGCCAGCAGCTTGGAAAGTTACACTGAAGCTTTCTTT; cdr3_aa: CASSLESYTEAFF
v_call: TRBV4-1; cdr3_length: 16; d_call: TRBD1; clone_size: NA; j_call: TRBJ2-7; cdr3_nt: TGCGCCAGCAGCCATCCAACAGGGGGCGTAAGCTACGAGCAGTACTTC; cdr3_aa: CASSHPTGGVSYEQYF
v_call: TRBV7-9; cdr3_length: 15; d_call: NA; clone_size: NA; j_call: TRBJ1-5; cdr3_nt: TGTGCCAGCAGCTTAGGACAGACTAGCAATCAGCCCCAGCATTTT; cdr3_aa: CASSLGQTSNQPQHF
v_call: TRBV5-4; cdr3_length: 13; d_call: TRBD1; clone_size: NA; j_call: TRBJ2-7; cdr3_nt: TGTGCCAGCAGCAGGGACAGGAACTACGAGCAGTACTTC; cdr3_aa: CASSRDRNYEQYF
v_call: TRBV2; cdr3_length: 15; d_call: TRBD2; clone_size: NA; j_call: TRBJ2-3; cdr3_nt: TGTGCCAGCAGACCCGGGACTAGAGTCACAGATACGCAGTATTTT; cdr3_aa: CASRPGTRVTDTQYF
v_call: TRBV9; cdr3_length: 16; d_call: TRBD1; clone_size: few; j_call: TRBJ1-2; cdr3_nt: TGTGCCAGCAGCGTAGGGCAGGGGGCAAAGTCCTATGGCTACACCTTC; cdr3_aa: CASSVGQGAKSYGYTF
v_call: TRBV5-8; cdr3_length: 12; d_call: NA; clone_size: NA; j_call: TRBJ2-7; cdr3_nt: TGTGCCAGCAGCTTGCGCTCCCACGAGCAGTACTTC; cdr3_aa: CASSLRSHEQYF
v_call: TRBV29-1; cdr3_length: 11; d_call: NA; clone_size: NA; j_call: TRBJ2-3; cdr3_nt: TGCAGCGTTGGAACCGGAGATACGCAGTATTTT; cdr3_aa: CSVGTGDTQYF
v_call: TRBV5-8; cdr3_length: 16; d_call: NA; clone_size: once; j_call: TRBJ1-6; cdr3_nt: TGTGCCAGCAGCTTGGAAAAGAACAGAGGAGTGTGGGCCCTCCACTTT; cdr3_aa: CASSLEKNRGVWALHF
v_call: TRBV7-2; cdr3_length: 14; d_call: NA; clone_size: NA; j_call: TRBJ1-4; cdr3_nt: TGTGCCAGCAGCTTAGCCCTCGACCCAGGAAAACTGTTTTTT; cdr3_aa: CASSLALDPGKLFF
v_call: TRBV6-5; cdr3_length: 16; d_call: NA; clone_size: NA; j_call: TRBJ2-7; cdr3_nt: TGTGCCAGCAGTTACTCCGGACAGCACCCCTCCTACGAGCAGTACTTC; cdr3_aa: CASSYSGQHPSYEQYF
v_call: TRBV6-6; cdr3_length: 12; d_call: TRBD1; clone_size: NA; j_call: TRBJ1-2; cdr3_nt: TGTGCCAGCAGTTCCCACCGACAGGGTCACACCTTC; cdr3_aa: CASSSHRQGHTF
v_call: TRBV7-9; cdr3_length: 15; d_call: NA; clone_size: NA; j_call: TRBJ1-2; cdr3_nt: TGTGCCAGCAGCTTAGCCCGGGGACACAATTATGGCTACACCTTC; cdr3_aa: CASSLARGHNYGYTF
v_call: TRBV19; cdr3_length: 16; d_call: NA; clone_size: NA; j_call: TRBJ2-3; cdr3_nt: TGTGCCAGTAGTATAGTGGCGCAGGGTGGCACAGATACGCAGTATTTT; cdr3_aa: CASSIVAQGGTDTQYF
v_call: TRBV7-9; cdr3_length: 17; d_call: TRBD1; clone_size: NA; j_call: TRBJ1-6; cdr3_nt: TGTGCCAGCAGCTTAGCGGCGGCAGGGGGGAGTAATTCACCCCTCCACTTT; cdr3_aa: CASSLAAAGGSNSPLHF
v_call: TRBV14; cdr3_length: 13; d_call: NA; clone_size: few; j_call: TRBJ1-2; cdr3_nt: TGTGCCAGCAGCCAAGCACGGAGCTATGGCTACACCTTC; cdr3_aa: CASSQARSYGYTF
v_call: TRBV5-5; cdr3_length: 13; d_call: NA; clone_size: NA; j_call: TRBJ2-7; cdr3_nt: TGTGCCAGCAGCTTTGGAAACGGCCCAGAGCAGTACTTC; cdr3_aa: CASSFGNGPEQYF
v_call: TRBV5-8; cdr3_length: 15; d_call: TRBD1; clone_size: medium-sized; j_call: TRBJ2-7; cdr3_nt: TGTGCCAGCAGCTTTTGGGACAGGGTCTCCTACGAGCAGTACTTC; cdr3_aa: CASSFWDRVSYEQYF